These 28 T cell receptor beta chains were sequenced from one sample in a study of blood T cell repertoires in COVID-19. TCRdb's table, derived via immunoSEQ multiplex PCR, lists solely in-frame clones and lacks some. The sample holds roughly 210,000 clones, about 87% seen once. Sequenced: peripheral blood. These receptors all stem from a man aged 70 or older with acute or convalescent COVID-19.

The count of this clone is one. This chain connects TRBV2 to TRBJ1-1; D may be TRBD1 (5 bases). There are 13 residues in the CDR3. Germline assignment: CDR1 SNHLY and CDR2 FYNNEI. V gave up 1 base and J gave up 11 bases, with 14 bases separating them. The CDR3 protein is CASSEGRVFGAFF. DNA for the CDR3: TGTGCCAGCAGTGAAGGCAGGGTTTTTGGGGCTTTCTTT.

The chain links TRBV6-5 to TRBJ1-4; D not resolved. Between the trimmed V and J ends, which lost 6 bases and 3 bases, there was a span of 14 bases. Germline lookup yields CDR1 MNHEY and CDR2 SVGAGI. The CDR3 contains 15 residues. The CDR3 loop reads CASSPLRRSNEKLFF. As DNA, the CDR3 is TGTGCCAGCAGCCCCCTCCGTCGTTCTAATGAAAAACTGTTTTTT.

The CDR3 DNA follows: TGTGCCAGCACCAGAACCGGGGAGCTGTTTTTT. It translates to CASTRTGELFF. This chain joins TRBV28 and TRBJ2-2; the D is unclear. V lost 7 bases, J lost 5 bases, and 5 bases lay in between. Germline V lookup: CDR1 MDHEN, CDR2 SYDVKM. The CDR3 consists of 11 residues. The complete variable domain, with remaining parts taken from reference TRBV28 and TRBJ2-2, reads DVKVTQSSRYLVKRTGEKVFLECVQDMDHENMFWYRQDPGLGLRLIYFSYDVKMKEKGDIPEGYSVSREKKERFSLILESASTNQTSMYLCASTRTGELFFGEGSRLTVL.

The chain combines TRBV5-1 with TRBJ2-7; D is perhaps TRBD2 (6 bases). V lost 4 bases and J 2 bases, leaving 16 bases between the germline ends. This CDR3 is built from 15 residues. CDR1 and CDR2 from the germline V gene are SGHRS and YFSETQ. The CDR3 protein is CASSPGDLRAYEQYF. The CDR3 coding sequence is TGCGCCAGCAGCCCGGGGGACTTGCGAGCCTACGAGCAGTACTTC. Combining the CDR3 with reference TRBV5-1 and TRBJ2-7 gives the whole variable domain KAGVTQTPRYLIKTRGQQVTLSCSPISGHRSVSWYQQTPGQGLQFLFEYFSETQRNKGNFPGRFSGRQFSNSRSEMNVSTLELGDSALYLCASSPGDLRAYEQYFGPGTRLTVT.

The chain combines TRBV27 with TRBJ1-5; no firm D call. CDR1 is MNHEY and CDR2 is SMNVEV in the germline V gene (reference sequence). Trimming removed 5 bases from V and 1 base from J, with 9 bases in between. The CDR3 is made up of 14 amino acids. This CDR3 reads CASSPIRSNQPQHF. DNA of the CDR3: TGTGCCAGCAGTCCAATCAGAAGCAATCAGCCCCAGCATTTT.

In DNA form, the CDR3 reads TGTGCCAGCAGTGAAGATTACGGCGAGCAGTACTTC. Protein sequence: CASSEDYGEQYF. The chain has TRBV6-1 and TRBJ2-7, with D uncertain. The CDR3 sequence is 12 residues long. V was shortened by 1 base and J by 6 bases, with 7 bases between the two germline ends. Germline CDR1 is MNHNS and CDR2 is SASEGT.

V is TRBV23-1 and J is TRBJ2-7, with D maybe TRBD1 (6 bases). TRBV23-1 is marked as an open reading frame, function uncertain. Trimming removed 6 bases at V and 2 bases at J, with 17 bases between. The CDR3 sequence is 15 residues long. CDR3 sequence (DNA): TGCGCCAGCAGCCCTCCAGGGGTCATCGCCTACGAGCAGTACTTC. Amino acids: CASSPPGVIAYEQYF.

The V gene is TRBV7-6, the J gene TRBJ1-3; D uncertain. This CDR3 spans 16 amino acids. V was clipped by 4 bases and J by 0 bases, with 13 bases between them. Germline CDR1 SGHVS, CDR2 FNYEAQ. The CDR3, as DNA: TGTGCCAGCAGCTCCAGAGGGCAGAACTCTGGAAACACCATATATTTT. This gives the protein CASSSRGQNSGNTIYF.

The V gene is TRBV27, the J gene TRBJ1-3, with D possibly being TRBD1 (5 bases). V was shortened by 5 bases and J by 0 bases, with 11 bases between the two germline ends. CDR3 length: 15 amino acids. Germline V lookup: CDR1 MNHEY, CDR2 SMNVEV (reference sequence). The CDR3 sequence: CASSPWGSSGNTIYF. The DNA for the CDR3 is TGTGCCAGCAGTCCCTGGGGCTCCTCTGGAAACACCATATATTTT.

The V gene is TRBV6-2 or TRBV6-3, the J gene TRBJ2-1; 10 bases map to TRBD2. This CDR3 spans 16 amino acids. Germline loops: CDR1 MNHEY, CDR2 SVGEGT. Losses at the gene ends were 2 bases for V and 4 bases for J; bases not matched to a gene: 5. CDR3 nucleotides: TGTGCCAGCAGTTACGATAGCGGGAGGTCTTACAATGAGCAGTTCTTC. It encodes CASSYDSGRSYNEQFF.

This chain connects TRBV7-9 to TRBJ2-7, with D possibly being TRBD1 (6 bases). This CDR3 has 14 amino acids. V was pared by 3 bases and J by 3 bases, with 12 bases between. CDR1 is SEHNR, CDR2 FQNEAQ, per germline (reference sequence). The CDR3 DNA sequence: TGTGCCAGCAGCTTCGGGACATCGTTCTACGAGCAGTACTTC. Translated, it gives CASSFGTSFYEQYF.

In its sample, this clone was seen once. The CDR3 loop reads CASSARDIYNEQFF. Here the CDR3 DNA reads TGTGCCAGCTCCGCTAGGGACATCTACAATGAGCAGTTCTTC. This chain connects TRBV18 to TRBJ2-1, with a tentative D call TRBD1 (6 bases). The CDR3 runs to 14 residues. The V end was cut by 6 bases, the J end by 3 bases, with 12 bases between. Germline V CDR1 and CDR2: KGHSH, LQKENI.

With regard to this clone: Other DNA sequences within the sample encode an identical CDR3. The chain carries TRBV7-2 and TRBJ2-1; D is unresolved. Trimming cost V 1 base and J 1 base, with 5 bases left between them. CDR3 length: 14 residues. Per the germline V gene, CDR1 is SGHTA and CDR2 is FQGNSA. The CDR3 reads CASSLVSSYNEQFF. CDR3 in DNA: TGTGCCAGCAGCTTAGTCAGTTCCTACAATGAGCAGTTCTTC.

This rearrangement joins TRBV7-2 to TRBJ2-7; D perhaps matches TRBD2 (5 bases). The germline V gene encodes CDR1 SGHTA and CDR2 FQGNSA. The CDR3 covers 14 residues. The V and J ends lost 2 bases and 3 bases respectively, with 11 bases between them. The CDR3 spells CASSLKDGNYEQYF. Written as DNA, the CDR3 is TGTGCCAGCAGCTTAAAAGACGGGAACTACGAGCAGTACTTC.

V is TRBV7-2 and J is TRBJ1-1; TRBD1 matches 12 bases. V shed 5 bases and J 1 base; nucleotides not matched to a gene: 5. The V gene's germline CDR1 is SGHTA and CDR2 FQGNSA. CDR3 length: 16 residues. Written as DNA, the CDR3 is TGTGCCAGCAGCCCGGGACAGGGGGCCGGGAACACTGAAGCTTTCTTT. It translates to CASSPGQGAGNTEAFF. Supplemented by reference TRBV7-2 and TRBJ1-1, the full variable domain reads GAGVSQSPSNKVTEKGKDVELRCDPISGHTALYWYRQSLGQGLEFLIYFQGNSAPDKSGLPSDRFSAERTGGSVSTLTIQRTQQEDSAVYLCASSPGQGAGNTEAFFGQGTRLTVV.

The chain employs TRBV9 and TRBJ2-7; TRBD1 matches at 9 bases. The CDR3 runs to 15 residues. CDR1 is SGDLS, CDR2 YYNGEE, per germline. V lost 2 bases to trimming and J lost 1 base; unmatched junction nucleotides: 4. This chain's CDR3 is CASSVGTGSSYEQYF. CDR3 DNA sequence: TGTGCCAGCAGCGTTGGGACAGGGTCGTCCTACGAGCAGTACTTC.

The genes are TRBV28 and TRBJ2-6; D call uncertain. Trimming removed 6 bases from V and 0 bases from J, with 12 bases in between. Looked up from germline, CDR1 is MDHEN and CDR2 is SYDVKM. The CDR3 covers 16 residues. This CDR3 reads CASSPLLASGANVLTF. The CDR3 bases are TGTGCCAGCAGCCCCCTTTTAGCCTCTGGGGCCAACGTCCTGACTTTC.

V is TRBV18 and J is TRBJ2-7; D not certain. V dropped 3 bases and J dropped 7 bases, with 19 bases sitting between them. This CDR3 has 15 residues. The germline V gene has CDR1 KGHSH and CDR2 LQKENI. DNA of the CDR3: TGTGCCAGCTCACCTACTCTAGGCACTCGTAAGGAGCAGTACTTC. This sequence encodes CASSPTLGTRKEQYF.

The gene calls are TRBV6-6 and TRBJ1-2; no firm D call. The V end was cut by 0 bases, the J end by 3 bases, with 8 bases between. The CDR3 runs to 14 residues. Germline V CDR1 and CDR2: MNHNY, SVGAGI (reference sequence). The CDR3, as DNA: TGTGCCAGCAGTTACTCCACGGGGTACTATGGCTACACCTTC. Translating it yields CASSYSTGYYGYTF.

J is TRBJ2-7 and V is TRBV29-1; 8 positions agree with TRBD1. This CDR3 has 14 residues. Trimming at V came to 7 bases and at J to 5 bases, leaving 13 bases not matched to a gene. Germline lookup yields CDR1 SQVTM and CDR2 ANQGSEA. In DNA, the CDR3 is TGCAGCGCCATCCTCAGGGGGCCCTTCCACGAGCAGTACTTC. Residues: CSAILRGPFHEQYF.

CDR3 protein: CASSQLRAGANVLTF. The CDR3 nucleotides are TGTGCCAGCAGTCAACTGAGGGCTGGGGCCAACGTCCTGACTTTC. The rearrangement uses TRBV6-5 and TRBJ2-6; weak D call: TRBD2 (5 bases). CDR1 and CDR2 (germline): MNHEY, SVGAGI. CDR3 length equals 15 residues. V dropped 5 bases and J dropped 2 bases, with 10 bases sitting between them.

This chain joins TRBV5-1 and TRBJ2-5; 8 bases match TRBD2. With 3 bases clipped from V and 5 bases from J, the junction kept 6 bases outside the gene matches. The CDR3 covers 14 residues. CDR1 SGHRS and CDR2 YFSETQ come from the germline V gene. DNA of the CDR3: TGCGCCAGCAGCTACAGCGGGAGAGGGGAGACCCAGTACTTC. It specifies CASSYSGRGETQYF. Using reference TRBV5-1 and TRBJ2-5 for the parts outside the CDR3, the full variable domain is KAGVTQTPRYLIKTRGQQVTLSCSPISGHRSVSWYQQTPGQGLQFLFEYFSETQRNKGNFPGRFSGRQFSNSRSEMNVSTLELGDSALYLCASSYSGRGETQYFGPGTRLLVL.

The rearrangement uses TRBV18 and TRBJ1-1; unclear D gene. Per the germline V gene, CDR1 is KGHSH and CDR2 is LQKENI. The CDR3 contains 15 residues. V was cut by 3 bases and J by 0 bases, with 11 bases left in between. CDR3 sequence: CASSPVERMNTEAFF. The CDR3 bases are TGTGCCAGCTCACCGGTAGAGAGAATGAACACTGAAGCTTTCTTT.

The V call is TRBV5-5, the J call TRBJ2-1, with TRBD2 matching 7 bases. The CDR3 length is 16 residues. CDR1 SGHKS and CDR2 YYEKEE come from the germline V gene (reference sequence). The V segment lost 4 bases and the J segment 2 bases; nucleotides outside the gene matches: 9. The chain's CDR3 is CASSRLADLTYNEQFF. CDR3 in DNA: TGTGCCAGCAGCCGACTAGCAGACCTTACCTACAATGAGCAGTTCTTC. The whole variable domain, filled in from reference TRBV5-5 and TRBJ2-1, reads DAGVTQSPTHLIKTRGQQVTLRCSPISGHKSVSWYQQVLGQGPQFIFQYYEKEERGRGNFPDRFSARQFPNYSSELNVNALLLGDSALYLCASSRLADLTYNEQFFGPGTRLTVL.

The rearrangement uses TRBV19 and TRBJ2-1; 7 bases fit TRBD1. This CDR3 has 15 residues. V trimming: 6 bases; J trimming: 0 bases; junction bases outside the gene matches: 5. Germline values: CDR1 LNHDA, CDR2 SQIVND (reference sequence). CDR3 DNA: TGTGCCAGTAGGCGAGCAGGGGGCTCCTACAATGAGCAGTTCTTC. Its protein product is CASRRAGGSYNEQFF.

The chain has TRBV3-1 (or the pseudogene TRBV3-2) and TRBJ2-2, with 10 bases matching TRBD2. Germline V gene lookup returns CDR1 LGHDT and CDR2 YNNKEL (reference sequence). V lost 4 bases to trimming and J lost 7 bases; unmatched junction nucleotides: 6. This CDR3 is 15 amino acids long. Here the CDR3 DNA reads TGTGCCAGCAGCCTGCTAGCGGGAGATGGCGGGGAGCTGTTTTTT. It codes for CASSLLAGDGGELFF.

The gene calls are TRBV5-1 and TRBJ1-6; TRBD1 agrees at 7 bases. The CDR3 has 14 residues. V gave up 3 bases and J gave up 8 bases; unmatched junction bases: 5. CDR1 and CDR2 from the germline V gene are SGHRS and YFSETQ. The CDR3 nucleotides are TGCGCCAGCAGCTCGGGACAGAGCTATTCACCCCTCCACTTT. This gives the protein CASSSGQSYSPLHF.

The V call is TRBV7-2, the J call TRBJ2-3; D is unclear. This CDR3 has 14 residues. V dropped 3 bases and J dropped 4 bases, with 11 bases sitting between them. From germline, CDR1 is SGHTA and CDR2 FQGNSA. The CDR3 region has the DNA TGTGCCAGCAGCTTGTCTAGGTGGTCAGATACGCAGTATTTT. This sequence encodes CASSLSRWSDTQYF.